This T cell receptor beta chain was captured in a study of blood T cells in healthy people across ages. The length of the CDR3 is 16 residues. Losses at the gene ends were 2 bases for V and 9 bases for J; bases not matched to a gene: 10. The germline V gene has CDR1 SGHAT and CDR2 FQNNGV. Then a second PCR, running roughly 7 to 11 cycles, was carried out with a sample-barcoded 5' primer and a J-beta primer mix. TCRdb itself ran the 5' RACE reads through MiXCR, one entry per CDR3 protein. The sample shows about 970,000 distinct CDR3 sequences, 51% of them seen only once. The chain has TRBV11-2 and TRBJ2-1; 10 bases fit TRBD2. The receptor's source is a woman aged 60-75 years in good health. Sequencing was done on a sample of blood. The CDR3 nucleotides read TGTGCCAGCAGCTTATTCCCTAGCGGGGGACAGAGTGAGCAGTTCTTC. It codes for CASSLFPSGGQSEQFF. Variable domain in full (rest from reference TRBV11-2 and TRBJ2-1): EAGVAQSPRYKIIEKRQSVAFWCNPISGHATLYWYQQILGQGPKLLIQFQNNGVVDDSQLPKDRFSAERLKGVDSTLKIQPAKLEDSAVYLCASSLFPSGGQSEQFFGPGTRLTVL.